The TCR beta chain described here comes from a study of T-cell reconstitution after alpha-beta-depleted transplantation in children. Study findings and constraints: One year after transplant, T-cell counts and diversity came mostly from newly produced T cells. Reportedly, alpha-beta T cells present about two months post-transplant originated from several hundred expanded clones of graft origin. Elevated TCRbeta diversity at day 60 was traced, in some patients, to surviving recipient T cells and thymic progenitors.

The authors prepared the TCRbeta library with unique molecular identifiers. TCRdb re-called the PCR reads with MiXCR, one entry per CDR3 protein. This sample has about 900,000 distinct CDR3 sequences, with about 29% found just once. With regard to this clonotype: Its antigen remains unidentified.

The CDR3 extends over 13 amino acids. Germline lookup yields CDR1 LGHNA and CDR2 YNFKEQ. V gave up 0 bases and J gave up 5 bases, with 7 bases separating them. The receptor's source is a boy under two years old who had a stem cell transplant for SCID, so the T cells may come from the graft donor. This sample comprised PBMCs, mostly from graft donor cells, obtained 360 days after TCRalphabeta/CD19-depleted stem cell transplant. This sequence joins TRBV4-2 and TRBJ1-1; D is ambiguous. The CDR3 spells CASSQDIRTEAFF. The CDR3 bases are TGTGCCAGCAGCCAAGATATAAGGACTGAAGCTTTCTTT.